This T cell receptor beta chain was found in a study of blood T cell repertoires in COVID-19. Study-level information: Spain, Italy and the United States supplied samples that represented acute and convalescent COVID-19. T cells, B-cell-depleted T cells, or PBMCs provided the cDNA or gDNA that served as material.

In germline, CDR1 is GTSNPN, CDR2 SVGIG (reference sequence). The CDR3 consists of 13 residues. Deletions cut 1 base from V and 9 bases from J, with 13 bases between. The participants were between roughly 18 and 89 years old and came from about two dozen US areas. Participants had their cohort set by participant-reported clinical history. Using immunoSEQ multiplex PCR, the repertoire was profiled, and TCRdb retains in-frame clones only, with some absent. The sample has fewer than 400,000 clones, approximately 86% seen once. The chain has TRBV30 and TRBJ2-4; no clear D gene. The TCR sequence derives from a woman aged 18-29 years who had recovered from COVID-19. The sequenced material came from PBMCs or T cells enriched from blood (not recorded which). CDR3 residues: CAWSAFDRGIQYF. CDR3 nucleotides: TGTGCCTGGAGTGCATTTGATCGCGGCATTCAGTACTTC. The whole variable domain, filled in from reference TRBV30 and TRBJ2-4, reads SQTIHQWPATLVQPVGSPLSLECTVEGTSNPNLYWYRQAAGRGLQLLFYSVGIGQISSEVPQNLSASRPQDRQFILSSKKLLLSDSGFYLCAWSAFDRGIQYFGAGTRLSVL.